This entry lists 9 T cell receptor beta chains sequenced from one sample in a study of T-cell memory formation after mild COVID-19. TCRdb redid the calling of the 5' RACE reads with MiXCR, one entry per CDR3 protein. The table lists about 400,000 distinct CDR3 sequences, about 22% of them singletons. Material for sequencing was PBMCs or a T cell subset sorted from them (not recorded which). These receptors were taken from an adult woman who had mild COVID-19 (a few samples of this study predate the infection). Cell type and time point are not known.

This chain joins TRBV7-6 and TRBJ2-7; D not resolved. The CDR3 sequence is 14 residues long. V lost 2 bases to trimming and J lost 5 bases, with 13 bases between them. Germline V gives CDR1 SGHVS, CDR2 FNYEAQ. This CDR3 is CASSLSNARHEQYF. CDR3 bases: TGTGCCAGCAGCTTAAGTAACGCTCGGCACGAGCAGTACTTC.

The V and J genes are TRBV6-5 and TRBJ2-2; D may be TRBD1 or TRBD2 (5 bases each). The CDR3 runs to 14 residues. Germline CDR1 and CDR2: MNHEY and SVGAGI. V lost 2 bases, J lost 4 bases, and 8 bases lay in between. The chain's CDR3 is CASSYDGTTGELFF. CDR3 sequence (DNA): TGTGCCAGCAGTTACGATGGGACCACCGGGGAGCTGTTTTTT.

This clonotype was counted a few times. The chain uses TRBV25-1 and TRBJ2-5, with 10 bases matching TRBD2. Unmatched junction bases numbered 4, after V lost 2 bases and J lost 1 base. Germline CDR1 and CDR2: MGHDK and SYGVNS. The CDR3 is 16 residues long. CDR3 in DNA: TGTGCCAGCAGTGAAGGACTAGCGGCCTCCCAAGAGACCCAGTACTTC. Protein sequence: CASSEGLAASQETQYF.

CDR3 bases: TGTGCCAGCATTGCGACAGGGGGCGGCTACGAGCAGTACTTC. Its translation is CASIATGGGYEQYF. The gene calls are TRBV2 and TRBJ2-7; 10 bases are shared with TRBD1. Germline CDR1 reads SNHLY; CDR2 reads FYNNEI. Trimming took 7 bases from V and 3 from J; bases not matched to a gene: 6. The CDR3 length is 14 residues.

This clonotype has more than one count but fewer than ten. The gene calls are TRBV12-3 or TRBV12-4 and TRBJ2-3; D is perhaps TRBD2 (5 bases). Trimming pared 5 bases from V and 3 bases from J, leaving 21 bases between. The CDR3 totals 17 residues. CDR3 coding DNA: TGTGCCAGCAGTCCCATCTTAGGCTCCGGGAAAACAGATACGCAGTATTTT. Its protein is CASSPILGSGKTDTQYF.

The chain links TRBV6-5 to TRBJ2-3, with D possibly being TRBD2 (6 bases). In germline, CDR1 is MNHEY, CDR2 SVGAGI. CDR3 length equals 16 residues. V lost 2 bases to trimming and J lost 2 bases, with 14 bases between them. The CDR3 DNA reads as TGTGCCAGCAGTTACCGCCTAGCGACCCCCACAGATACGCAGTATTTT. Encoded protein: CASSYRLATPTDTQYF.

This clonotype was detected only a few times. The chain joins TRBV2 to TRBJ2-1; TRBD2 might be the D (6 bases). V lost 8 bases and J lost 2, with 13 bases in between. The CDR3 loop spans 14 amino acids. In germline, CDR1 is SNHLY, CDR2 FYNNEI. The CDR3 region is CASSSGLAYNEQFF. In DNA form, the CDR3 reads TGTGCCAGCTCCAGCGGGCTTGCCTACAATGAGCAGTTCTTC.

This chain connects TRBV2 to TRBJ2-1; D call uncertain. The ends were cut back, 4 bases at V and 5 bases at J, with 6 bases in the middle. CDR3 size: 12 residues. Germline-derived CDR1 and CDR2 are SNHLY and FYNNEI. The CDR3 DNA is TGTGCCAGCAGTGGTTCGGACAATGAGCAGTTCTTC. Encoded protein: CASSGSDNEQFF.

The CDR3 protein is CASSLGTGVSSYNEQFF. In nucleotides, the CDR3 is TGTGCCAGCAGCCTCGGGACAGGGGTGAGCTCCTACAATGAGCAGTTCTTC. The genes are TRBV6-1 and TRBJ2-1; 10 nucleotides match TRBD1. CDR3 size: 17 residues. CDR1 is MNHNS, CDR2 SASEGT, per germline. J gave up 0 bases and V 6 bases, and 8 bases lay outside the gene matches.